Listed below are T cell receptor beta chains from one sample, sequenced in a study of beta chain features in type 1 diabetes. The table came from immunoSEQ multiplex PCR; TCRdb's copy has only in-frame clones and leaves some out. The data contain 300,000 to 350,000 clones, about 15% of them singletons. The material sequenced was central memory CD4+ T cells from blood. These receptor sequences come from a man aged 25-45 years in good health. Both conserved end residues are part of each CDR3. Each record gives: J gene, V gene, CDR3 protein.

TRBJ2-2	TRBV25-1	CASTTGITGELFF
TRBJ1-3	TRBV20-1	CSAEQGHTIYF
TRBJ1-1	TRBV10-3	CASGKSTEAFF
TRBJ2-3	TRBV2	CASSPLGDTQYF
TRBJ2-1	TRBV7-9	CASSLGGYDSVEQFF
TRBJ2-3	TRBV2	CALKVRGTDTQYF
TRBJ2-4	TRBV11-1	CASSRGTSHIQYF
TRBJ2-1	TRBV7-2	CASSPKTLSSYNEQFF
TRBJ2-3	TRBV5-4	CASSQGHTDTQYF
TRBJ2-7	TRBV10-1	CASSEAGSYEQYF
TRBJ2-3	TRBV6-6	CASSPQVLADTQYF
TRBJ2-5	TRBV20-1	CSAQKETQYF
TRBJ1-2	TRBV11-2	CASRLRDTRSGDYGYTF
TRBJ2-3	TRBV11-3	CASSLGASTDTQYF
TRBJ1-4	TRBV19	CASSTGTGGNEKLFF
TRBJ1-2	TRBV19	CASSIAPRPGQSYGYTF
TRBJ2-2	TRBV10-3	CAIKIGGSAEGTGELFF
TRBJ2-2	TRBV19	CASSVRSQGGELFF
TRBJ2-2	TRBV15	CATSGKSGGLTGELFF
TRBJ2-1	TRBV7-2	CASSRTSGGYNEQFF
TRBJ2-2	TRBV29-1	CSAHGLGATGELFF
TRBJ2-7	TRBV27	CASSSTGRYGEQYF
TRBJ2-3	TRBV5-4	CASSPGSNTDTQYF
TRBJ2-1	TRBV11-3	CASSLNQNNEQFF
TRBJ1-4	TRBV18	CASSPRRLGVNQKLFF
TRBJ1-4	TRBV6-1	CAIKEDEKLFF
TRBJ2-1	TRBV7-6	CASSLVSAGGEQFF
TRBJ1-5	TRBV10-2	CASSEGTGTVGQPQHF
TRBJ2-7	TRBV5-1	CASSSGQGTYEQYF
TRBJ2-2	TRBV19	CASSIVKRQGGAGELFF
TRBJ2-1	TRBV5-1	CASSLGLAGHRNEQFF
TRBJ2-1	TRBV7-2	CASSLDSQWAEQFF
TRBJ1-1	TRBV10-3	CAISESGGNTEAFF
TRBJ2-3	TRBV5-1	CASSHQADPSTDTQYF
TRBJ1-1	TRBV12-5	CASGFWGRGEAFF
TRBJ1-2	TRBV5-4	CASSQMTGNYGYTF
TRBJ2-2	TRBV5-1	CASSLTGQEELFF
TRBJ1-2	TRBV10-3	CAISESGYGYTF
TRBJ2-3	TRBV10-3	CAISSGTTDTQYF
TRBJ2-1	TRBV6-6	CASSYDYNEQFF
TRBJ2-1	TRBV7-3	CASSLSQSNEQFF
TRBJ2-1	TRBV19	CASSLGGYEQFF
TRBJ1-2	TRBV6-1	CASSELTGNYGYTF
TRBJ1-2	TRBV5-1	CASTTALQGDGYTF
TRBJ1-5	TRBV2	CASTFRDRANQPQHF
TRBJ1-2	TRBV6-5	CASSRDAGGYTF
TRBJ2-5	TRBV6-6	CASSSWVFQETQYF
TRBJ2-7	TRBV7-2	CASSLAQPSINYEQYF
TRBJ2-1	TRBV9	CASSVTGGGDNEQFF
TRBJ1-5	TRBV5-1	CASSLGQGIGPQHF
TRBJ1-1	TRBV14	CASSHTGGVTEAFF
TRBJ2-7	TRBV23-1	CASSQFPIRDRGLYEQYF
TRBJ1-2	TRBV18	CASSPPGQPVLLYGYTF
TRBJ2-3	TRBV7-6	CASSLAHGGTDTQYF
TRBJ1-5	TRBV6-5	CASSKDRGQPQHF
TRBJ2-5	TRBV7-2	CASNGYQETQYF
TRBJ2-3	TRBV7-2	CASSEPTFSDLDTQYF
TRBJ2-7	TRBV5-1	CASSTGTGVDEQYF
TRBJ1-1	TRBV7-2	CASSSLGQGYTEAFF